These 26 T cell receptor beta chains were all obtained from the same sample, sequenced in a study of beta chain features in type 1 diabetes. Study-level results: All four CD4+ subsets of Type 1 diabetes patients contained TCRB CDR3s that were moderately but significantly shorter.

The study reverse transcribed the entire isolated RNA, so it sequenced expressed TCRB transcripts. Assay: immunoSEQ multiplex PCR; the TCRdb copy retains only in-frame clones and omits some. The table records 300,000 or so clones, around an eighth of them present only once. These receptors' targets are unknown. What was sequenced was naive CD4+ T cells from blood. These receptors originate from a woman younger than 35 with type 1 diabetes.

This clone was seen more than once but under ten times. CDR3 in amino acids: CASKVQLGTAYNEQFF. The CDR3 bases are TGTGCCAGTAAAGTTCAACTCGGGACAGCCTACAATGAGCAGTTCTTC. V usage is TRBV19 and J usage is TRBJ2-1, with 7 bases identical to TRBD1. The J segment lost 2 bases and the V segment lost 7 bases, leaving 11 bases of the junction unmatched. Germline assignment: CDR1 LNHDA and CDR2 SQIVND (reference sequence). The CDR3 has 16 residues.

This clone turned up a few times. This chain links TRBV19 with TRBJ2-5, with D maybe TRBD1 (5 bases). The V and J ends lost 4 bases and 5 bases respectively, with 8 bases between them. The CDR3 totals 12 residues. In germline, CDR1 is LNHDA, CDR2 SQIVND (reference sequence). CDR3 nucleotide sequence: TGTGCCAGTAGTAAGGGGTCCGAGACCCAGTACTTC. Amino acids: CASSKGSETQYF.

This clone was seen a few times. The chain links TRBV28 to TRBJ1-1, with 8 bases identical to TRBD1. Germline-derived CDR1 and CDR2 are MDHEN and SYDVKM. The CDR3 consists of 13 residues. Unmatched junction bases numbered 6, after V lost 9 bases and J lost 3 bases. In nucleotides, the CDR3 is TGTGCCAGTGTCAGGGGGCCGGACACTGAAGCTTTCTTT. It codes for CASVRGPDTEAFF.

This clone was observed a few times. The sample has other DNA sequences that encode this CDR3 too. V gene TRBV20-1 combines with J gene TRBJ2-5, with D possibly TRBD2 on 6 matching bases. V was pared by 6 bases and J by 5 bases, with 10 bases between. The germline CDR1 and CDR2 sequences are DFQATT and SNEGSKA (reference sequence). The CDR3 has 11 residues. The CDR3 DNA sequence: TGCAGTGCGAGCGGAGGGGAGACCCAGTACTTC. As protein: CSASGGETQYF.

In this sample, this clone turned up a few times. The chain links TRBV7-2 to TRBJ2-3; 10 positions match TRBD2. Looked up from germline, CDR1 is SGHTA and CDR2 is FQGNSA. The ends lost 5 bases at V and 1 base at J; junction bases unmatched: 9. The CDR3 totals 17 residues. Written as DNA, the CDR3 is TGTGCCAGCAGCCCAGGGGCCGGGACTAGCGGCACAGATACGCAGTATTTT. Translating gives CASSPGAGTSGTDTQYF.

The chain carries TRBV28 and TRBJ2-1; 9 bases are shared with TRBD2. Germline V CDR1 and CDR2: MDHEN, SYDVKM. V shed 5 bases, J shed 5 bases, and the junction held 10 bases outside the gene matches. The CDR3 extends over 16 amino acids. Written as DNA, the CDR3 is TGTGCCAGCAGTGGGGGCCTACTAGCGGGCAACAATGAGCAGTTCTTC. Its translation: CASSGGLLAGNNEQFF.

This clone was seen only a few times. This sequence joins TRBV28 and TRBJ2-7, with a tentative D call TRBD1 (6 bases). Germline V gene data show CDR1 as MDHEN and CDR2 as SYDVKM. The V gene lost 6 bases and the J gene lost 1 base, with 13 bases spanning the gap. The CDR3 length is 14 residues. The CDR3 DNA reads TGTGCCAGCAGCTGGACAGTCCGGTCCTACGAGCAGTACTTC. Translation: CASSWTVRSYEQYF.

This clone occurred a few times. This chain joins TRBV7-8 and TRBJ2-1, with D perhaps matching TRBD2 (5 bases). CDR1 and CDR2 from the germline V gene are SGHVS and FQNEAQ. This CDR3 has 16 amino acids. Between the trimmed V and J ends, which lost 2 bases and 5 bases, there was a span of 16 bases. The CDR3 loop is CASSLSGGGPHNEQFF. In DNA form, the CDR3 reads TGTGCCAGCAGCTTAAGCGGCGGAGGCCCGCACAATGAGCAGTTCTTC.

The CDR3 DNA reads TGTGCCAGCTCACCACCGGTAGCGCCTCACCGGTTCTTC. Its protein product is CASSPPVAPHRFF. The chain has TRBV18 and TRBJ2-1; TRBD2 is a possible D gene (5 bases). V was trimmed by 0 bases and J by 15 bases, leaving 15 bases between them. The germline V gene encodes CDR1 KGHSH and CDR2 LQKENI. The CDR3 sequence is 13 residues long. Full variable domain (rest looked up from reference TRBV18 and TRBJ2-1): NAGVMQNPRHLVRRRGQEARLRCSPMKGHSHVYWYRQLPEEGLKFMVYLQKENIIDESGMPKERFSAEFPKEGPSILRIQQVVRGDSAAYFCASSPPVAPHRFFGPGTRLTVL.

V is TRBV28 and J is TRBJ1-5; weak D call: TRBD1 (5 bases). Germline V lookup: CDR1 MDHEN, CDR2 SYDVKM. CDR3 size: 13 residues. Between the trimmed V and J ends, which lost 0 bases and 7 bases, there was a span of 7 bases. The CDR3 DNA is TGTGCCAGCAGTTTATGGGGGCGCCAGCCCCAGCATTTT. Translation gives CASSLWGRQPQHF.

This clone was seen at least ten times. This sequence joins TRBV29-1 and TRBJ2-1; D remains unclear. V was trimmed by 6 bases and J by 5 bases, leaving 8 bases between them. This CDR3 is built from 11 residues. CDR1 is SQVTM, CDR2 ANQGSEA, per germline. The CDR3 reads CSVYENNEQFF. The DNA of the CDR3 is TGCAGCGTGTATGAGAACAATGAGCAGTTCTTC.

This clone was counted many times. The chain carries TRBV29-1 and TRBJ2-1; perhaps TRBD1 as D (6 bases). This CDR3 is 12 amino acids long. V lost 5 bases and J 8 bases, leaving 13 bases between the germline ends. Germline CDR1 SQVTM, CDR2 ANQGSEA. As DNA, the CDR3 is TGCAGCGTTTCCATACAGGGCTATGAGCAGTTCTTC. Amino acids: CSVSIQGYEQFF.

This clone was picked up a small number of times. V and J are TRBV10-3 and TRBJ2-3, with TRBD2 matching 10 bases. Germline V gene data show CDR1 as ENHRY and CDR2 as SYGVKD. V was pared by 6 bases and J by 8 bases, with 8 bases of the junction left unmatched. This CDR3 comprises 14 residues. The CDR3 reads CAISPGTSAGTQYF. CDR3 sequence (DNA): TGTGCCATCAGCCCCGGGACTAGCGCAGGTACGCAGTATTTT.

The CDR3 DNA sequence: TGTGCCAGCAGCTTTCAACAGGGGCCATACGAGCAGTACTTC. It codes for CASSFQQGPYEQYF. The rearrangement uses TRBV7-9 and TRBJ2-7; 7 bases map to TRBD1. The CDR3 runs 14 residues. The germline V gene has CDR1 SEHNR and CDR2 FQNEAQ (reference sequence). The junction had 6 bases not matched to a gene; V was cut back by 3 bases and J by 4 bases. Based on the CDR3 plus reference TRBV7-9 and TRBJ2-7, the full variable domain is DTGVSQNPRHKITKRGQNVTFRCDPISEHNRLYWYRQTLGQGPEFLTYFQNEAQLEKSRLLSDRFSAERPKGSFSTLEIQRTEQGDSAMYLCASSFQQGPYEQYFGPGTRLTVT.

CDR3 nucleotides: TGCGCCAGCAGCCAAGAGAGGGTCAGGACGCCGACGCAGTATTTT. This translates into CASSQERVRTPTQYF. This rearrangement joins TRBV4-3 to TRBJ2-3, with D perhaps matching TRBD2 (5 bases). CDR3 size: 15 residues. Germline V gene lookup returns CDR1 LGHNA and CDR2 YSLEER. The ends were cut back, 0 bases at V and 9 bases at J, with 16 bases in the middle.

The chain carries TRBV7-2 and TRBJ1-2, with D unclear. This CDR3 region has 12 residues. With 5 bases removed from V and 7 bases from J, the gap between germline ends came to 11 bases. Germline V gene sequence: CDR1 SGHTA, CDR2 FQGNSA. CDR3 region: CASSRTRAGYTF. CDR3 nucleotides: TGTGCCAGCAGCCGCACGCGGGCTGGCTACACCTTC.

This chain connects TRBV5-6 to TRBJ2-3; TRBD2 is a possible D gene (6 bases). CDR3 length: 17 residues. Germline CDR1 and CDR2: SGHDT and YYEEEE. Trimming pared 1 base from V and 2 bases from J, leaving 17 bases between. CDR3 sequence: CASSLYSSVVDTDTQYF. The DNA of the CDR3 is TGTGCCAGCAGCTTGTATTCTAGCGTCGTCGACACAGATACGCAGTATTTT.

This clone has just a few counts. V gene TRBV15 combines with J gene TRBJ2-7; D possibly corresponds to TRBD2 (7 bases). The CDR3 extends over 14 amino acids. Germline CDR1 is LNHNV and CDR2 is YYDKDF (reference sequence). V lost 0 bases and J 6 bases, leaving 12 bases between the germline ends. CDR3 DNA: TGTGCCACCAGCAGAGATAGGGGGGAGGGCGAGCAGTACGTC. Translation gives CATSRDRGEGEQYV.

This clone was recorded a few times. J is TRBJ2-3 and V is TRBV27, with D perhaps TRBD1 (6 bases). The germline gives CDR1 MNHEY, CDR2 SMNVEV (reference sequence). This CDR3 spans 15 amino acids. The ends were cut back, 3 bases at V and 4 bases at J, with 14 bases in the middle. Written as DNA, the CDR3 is TGTGCCAGCAGTTTCCGTCCCAGGGGTGCAGATACGCAGTATTTT. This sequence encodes CASSFRPRGADTQYF.

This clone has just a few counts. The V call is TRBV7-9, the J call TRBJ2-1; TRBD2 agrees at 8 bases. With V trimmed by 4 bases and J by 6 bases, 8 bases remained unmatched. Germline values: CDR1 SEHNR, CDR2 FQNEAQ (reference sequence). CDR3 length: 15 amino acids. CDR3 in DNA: TGTGCCAGCAGCTCTCGCGGGGGGAGGGGCAATGAGCAGTTCTTC. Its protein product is CASSSRGGRGNEQFF.

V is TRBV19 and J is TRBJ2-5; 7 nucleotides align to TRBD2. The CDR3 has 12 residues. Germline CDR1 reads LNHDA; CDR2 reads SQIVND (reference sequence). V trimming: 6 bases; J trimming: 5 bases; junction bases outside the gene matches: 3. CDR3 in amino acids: CASSRTRETQYF. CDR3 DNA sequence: TGTGCCAGTAGCAGGACTAGGGAGACCCAGTACTTC. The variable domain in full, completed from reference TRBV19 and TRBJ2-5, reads DGGITQSPKYLFRKEGQNVTLSCEQNLNHDAMYWYRQDPGQGLRLIYYSQIVNDFQKGDIAEGYSVSREKKESFPLTVTSAQKNPTAFYLCASSRTRETQYFGPGTRLLVL.

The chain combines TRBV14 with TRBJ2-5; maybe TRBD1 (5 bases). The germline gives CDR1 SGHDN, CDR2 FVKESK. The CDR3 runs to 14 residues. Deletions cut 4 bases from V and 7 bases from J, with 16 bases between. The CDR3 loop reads CASSPLGLWATQYF. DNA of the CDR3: TGTGCCAGCAGCCCTCTGGGGCTTTGGGCGACCCAGTACTTC.

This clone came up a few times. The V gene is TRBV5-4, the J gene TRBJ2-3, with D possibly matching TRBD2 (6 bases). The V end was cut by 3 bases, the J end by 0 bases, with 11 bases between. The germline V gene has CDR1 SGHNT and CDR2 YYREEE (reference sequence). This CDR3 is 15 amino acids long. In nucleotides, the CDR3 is TGTGCCAGCAGCTATGGTAGCGGAAGCACAGATACGCAGTATTTT. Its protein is CASSYGSGSTDTQYF.

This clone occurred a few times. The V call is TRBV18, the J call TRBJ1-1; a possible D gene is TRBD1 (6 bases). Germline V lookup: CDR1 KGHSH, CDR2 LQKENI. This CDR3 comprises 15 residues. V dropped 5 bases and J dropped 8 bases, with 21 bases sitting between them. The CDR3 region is CASSTNAGVREEAFF. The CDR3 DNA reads TGTGCCAGCTCAACGAACGCAGGGGTCCGCGAGGAAGCTTTCTTT.

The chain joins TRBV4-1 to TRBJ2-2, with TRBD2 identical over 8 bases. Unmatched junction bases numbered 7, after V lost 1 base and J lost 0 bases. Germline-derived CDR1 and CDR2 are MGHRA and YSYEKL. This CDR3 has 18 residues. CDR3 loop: CASSQGVLREANTGELFF. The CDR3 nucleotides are TGCGCCAGCAGCCAAGGAGTGCTGCGGGAGGCGAACACCGGGGAGCTGTTTTTT.

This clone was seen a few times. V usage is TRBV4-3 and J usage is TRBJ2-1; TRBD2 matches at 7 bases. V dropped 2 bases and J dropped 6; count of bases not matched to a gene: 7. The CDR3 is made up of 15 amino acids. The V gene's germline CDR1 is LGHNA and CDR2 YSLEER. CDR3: CASSQSLAAGNEQFF. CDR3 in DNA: TGCGCCAGCAGCCAAAGTCTAGCGGCTGGCAATGAGCAGTTCTTC.